Given below is one T cell receptor (beta chain) in context. The CDR3 sequence is 15 residues long. Trimming took 1 base from V and 0 from J, leaving 10 bases between them. Germline-derived CDR1 and CDR2 are SGHTA and FQGTGA. This specimen comes from a study of blood T cell repertoires in COVID-19. Whole-study context: The United States, Italy and Spain were the sources of the acute and convalescent COVID-19 samples.

As processed by the authors: Amplified reference gene primers provided the basis for estimating nucleated cell counts. Measured with immunoSEQ multiplex PCR; TCRdb has only the in-frame clones, and not every one. For V, J and clone size, that table is used; D and trimming come from the DNA. Altogether around 99,000 clones are present, around 80% being singletons, with the ten largest covering approximately 4.5%. The sample comprised peripheral blood. The chain links TRBV7-3 to TRBJ2-7; the D gene is possibly TRBD1 (5 bases). The clonotype originates from a man between 65 and 80 years old with acute or convalescent COVID-19. CDR3 amino acids: CASSLRPGSSYEQYF. In DNA form, the CDR3 reads TGTGCCAGCAGCTTAAGGCCAGGGTCCTCCTACGAGCAGTACTTC.